These 23 T cell receptor beta chains originate from one sample sequenced in a study of T cells in Graves' hyperthyroidism and ophthalmopathy. Authors of the study amplified TCR beta CDR3 regions from RNA transcripts. The TCR CDR3 was amplified in a first-round RT-PCR using the HTBI primer set. Each CDR3 protein is one row after TCRdb ran MiXCR on the multiplex PCR reads. The sample carries 500,000 to 800,000 distinct CDR3 sequences, about 45% recorded once. Sequencing used peripheral blood or thyroid tissue (not recorded which). The receptors come from an adult man with Graves' disease, either hyperthyroidism or ophthalmopathy (not recorded which).

Worth noting for this clonotype: Possible read error: a much larger clone is one base away. The V gene is TRBV11-2, the J gene TRBJ1-1; perhaps TRBD1 as D (6 bases). The ends were cut back, 5 bases at V and 0 bases at J, with 13 bases in the middle. CDR1 is SGHAT, CDR2 FQNNGV, per germline. The CDR3 consists of 15 residues. This CDR3 reads CASSMQRTVNTEAFF. DNA for the CDR3: TGTGCCAGCAGCATGCAACGGACAGTGAACACTGAAGCTTTCTTT.

The chain carries TRBV7-9 and TRBJ1-5; 8 bases match TRBD1. V shed 5 bases and J 3 bases; nucleotides not matched to a gene: 9. CDR1 is SEHNR, CDR2 FQNEAQ, per germline (reference sequence). CDR3 length equals 16 residues. This chain's CDR3 is CASSRSGTGVNQPQHF. CDR3 sequence (DNA): TGTGCCAGCAGCCGTAGCGGGACAGGCGTCAATCAGCCCCAGCATTTT. Filled out from reference TRBV7-9 and TRBJ1-5, the complete variable domain reads DTGVSQNPRHKITKRGQNVTFRCDPISEHNRLYWYRQTLGQGPEFLTYFQNEAQLEKSRLLSDRFSAERPKGSFSTLEIQRTEQGDSAMYLCASSRSGTGVNQPQHFGDGTRLSIL.

V usage is TRBV24-1 and J usage is TRBJ1-1, with D unresolved. Deletions cut 7 bases from V and 5 bases from J, with 10 bases between. Looked up from germline, CDR1 is KGHDR and CDR2 is SFDVKD. The CDR3 runs 12 residues. The CDR3 sequence: CATRGRGTEAFF. In DNA, the CDR3 is TGTGCCACCAGAGGTCGAGGGACTGAAGCTTTCTTT.

This clonotype was observed at least ten times. This sequence joins TRBV7-2 and TRBJ2-7; 11 bases agree with TRBD1. V lost 5 bases to trimming and J lost 6 bases; unmatched junction nucleotides: 6. Germline CDR1 and CDR2: SGHTA and FQGNSA. The CDR3 runs to 14 residues. CDR3 region: CASSRDRGTLEQYF. The CDR3 DNA reads as TGTGCCAGCAGCAGGGACAGGGGGACCCTCGAGCAGTACTTC.

In this sample, this clonotype turned up a few times. The V gene is TRBV7-9, the J gene TRBJ2-7; a weak D match, TRBD2 (6 bases). With 9 bases removed from V and 2 bases from J, the gap between germline ends came to 20 bases. The CDR3 sequence is 15 residues long. Germline values: CDR1 SEHNR, CDR2 FQNEAQ (reference sequence). The CDR3, as DNA: TGTGCCAGTACTCCGCGGGGAGCCAACCCCTACGAGCAGTACTTC. Protein: CASTPRGANPYEQYF.

Ten or more counts support this clonotype. A junction end diverges from the germline sequence, so it may reflect a read error. The V call is TRBV24-1, the J call TRBJ2-7; D is ambiguous. The germline V gene encodes CDR1 KGHDR and CDR2 SFDVKD. CDR3 length: 13 residues. The CDR3 spells CATSDSPSHEQYF. The DNA of the CDR3 is TGTGCCACCAGTGATTCTCCCTCCCACGAGCAGTACTTC.

The chain joins TRBV30 to TRBJ1-2; 7 bases line up with TRBD1. The ends lost 4 bases at V and 4 bases at J; junction bases unmatched: 3. The CDR3 length is 12 residues. The V gene's germline CDR1 is GTSNPN and CDR2 SVGIG (reference sequence). CDR3 sequence (DNA): TGTGCCTGGACGGGACAGCCCTATGGCTACACCTTC. It encodes CAWTGQPYGYTF.

This clonotype was counted a few times. This rearrangement joins TRBV6-6 to TRBJ1-5, with a tentative D call TRBD1 (5 bases). Germline V gene sequence: CDR1 MNHNY, CDR2 SVGAGI (reference sequence). This CDR3 has 15 amino acids. V was clipped by 4 bases and J by 1 base, with 11 bases between them. The CDR3 is CASSFGAGSNQPQHF. CDR3 sequence (DNA): TGTGCCAGCAGTTTTGGAGCAGGGAGCAATCAGCCCCAGCATTTT.

This chain links TRBV2 with TRBJ1-6; 7 bases line up with TRBD1. CDR1 and CDR2 from the germline V gene are SNHLY and FYNNEI. Trimming cost V 4 bases and J 9 bases; bases outside gene matches: 9. CDR3 size: 15 residues. CDR3 bases: TGTGCCAGCAGTGGCGGGAGGGGGCAGCGTTCACCCCTCCACTTT. Translating it yields CASSGGRGQRSPLHF.

The chain recombines TRBV7-2 with TRBJ1-1, with a weak D call TRBD1 (5 bases). Per the germline V gene, CDR1 is SGHTA and CDR2 is FQGNSA. This CDR3 comprises 14 residues. V dropped 5 bases and J dropped 1 base, with 11 bases sitting between them. DNA of the CDR3: TGTGCCAGCAGCCCGACAGCACCGAACACTGAAGCTTTCTTT. Translation: CASSPTAPNTEAFF.

In this sample, this clonotype turned up a few times. The rearrangement joins TRBV5-1 to TRBJ1-5; no firm D call. Germline assignment: CDR1 SGHRS and CDR2 YFSETQ. The CDR3 runs to 15 residues. Trimming took off 4 bases at V and 0 bases at J, with 11 bases between the two ends. For the CDR3, the DNA is TGCGCCAGCAGCCCGGCGGGTGCTAGCAATCAGCCCCAGCATTTT. Translated: CASSPAGASNQPQHF.

The gene calls are TRBV2 and TRBJ1-2; 8 positions match TRBD1. CDR3 length: 14 residues. V lost 6 bases and J lost 6; bases outside the gene matches: 9. Germline lookup yields CDR1 SNHLY and CDR2 FYNNEI. CDR3 DNA sequence: TGTGCCAGCAGCGGGACAGGCCCAAAGGATGGCTACACCTTC. Translation: CASSGTGPKDGYTF.

This clonotype was observed a handful of times. The chain links TRBV12-3 or TRBV12-4 to TRBJ1-3; a weak D match, TRBD1 (6 bases). V was pared by 4 bases and J by 0 bases, with 10 bases between. The CDR3 contains 15 residues. CDR3 amino acids: CASSSDRNSGNTIYF. The CDR3 DNA reads TGTGCCAGCAGTTCCGACAGGAACTCTGGAAACACCATATATTTT.

This clonotype came up once. The conserved phenylalanine or tryptophan normally closing the CDR3 is absent here, so this likely arose from a read error. This rearrangement joins TRBV20-1 to TRBJ1-2; 11 bases agree with TRBD1. The CDR3 extends over 15 amino acids. Germline lookup yields CDR1 DFQATT and CDR2 SNEGSKA (reference sequence). V lost 4 bases, J lost 2 bases, and 6 bases stayed unmatched. The CDR3 DNA is TGCAGTGCTACGCTCCGGGACAGGGGGAACTATGGCTACACCCTC. This encodes CSATLRDRGNYGYTL.

The chain employs TRBV7-9 and TRBJ1-2; the match to TRBD1 covers 12 bases. Trimming at V came to 4 bases and at J to 6 bases, leaving 9 bases not matched to a gene. The CDR3 spans 16 residues. The germline gives CDR1 SEHNR, CDR2 FQNEAQ (reference sequence). The CDR3 reads CASSSTGTGGADGYTF. CDR3 bases: TGTGCCAGCAGCTCGACCGGGACAGGGGGCGCTGATGGCTACACCTTC.

The table lists this clonotype with many counts. The chain employs TRBV29-1 and TRBJ1-5, with a weak D call TRBD1 (6 bases). This CDR3 spans 13 amino acids. V was pared by 5 bases and J by 2 bases, with 10 bases between. The germline CDR1 and CDR2 sequences are SQVTM and ANQGSEA. The CDR3 coding sequence is TGCAGCGTTAAGGGGGGCGGCAATCAGCCCCAGCATTTT. Translation gives CSVKGGGNQPQHF.

This clonotype was seen more than once but under ten times. J is TRBJ1-2 and V is TRBV6-5; D call uncertain. V was clipped by 7 bases and J by 6 bases, with 12 bases between them. The CDR3 consists of 12 residues. The germline CDR1 and CDR2 sequences are MNHEY and SVGAGI. The CDR3 region has the DNA TGTGCCAGCACGGGCAGCAATCATGGCTACACCTTC. This sequence encodes CASTGSNHGYTF.

This clonotype turned up a few times. This rearrangement joins TRBV20-1 to TRBJ2-7; 11 nucleotides line up with TRBD1. The CDR3 totals 15 residues. J gave up 3 bases and V 5 bases, and 9 bases lay outside the gene matches. CDR1 and CDR2 (germline): DFQATT, SNEGSKA (reference sequence). The DNA of the CDR3 is TGCAGTGCTTTACTGGGGACAGGGGGAAACTACGAGCAGTACTTC. It is translated as CSALLGTGGNYEQYF.

This clonotype was recorded only once. The J gene is TRBJ1-1, the V gene TRBV29-1, with TRBD1 identical over 7 bases. In germline, CDR1 is SQVTM, CDR2 ANQGSEA. V was clipped by 8 bases and J by 3 bases; unmatched bases: 6. This CDR3 region has 12 residues. In DNA form, the CDR3 reads TGCAGCTACGACCAGGGGGACACTGAAGCTTTCTTT. Translating gives CSYDQGDTEAFF.

This clonotype has at least ten counts. The chain couples TRBV2 to TRBJ1-4; D is ambiguous. The V and J ends lost 6 bases and 4 bases respectively, with 9 bases between them. This CDR3 is built from 13 residues. Germline assignment: CDR1 SNHLY and CDR2 FYNNEI. CDR3 sequence reads: CASRRTDNEKLFF. In nucleotides, the CDR3 is TGTGCCAGCAGAAGGACGGATAATGAAAAACTGTTTTTT.

The chain links TRBV19 to TRBJ1-6; D gene uncertain. The ends were cut back, 4 bases at V and 10 bases at J, with 23 bases in the middle. This CDR3 is built from 17 residues. Looked up from germline, CDR1 is LNHDA and CDR2 is SQIVND (reference sequence). CDR3 amino acids: CASSTGPVDGLRSPLHF. The CDR3 nucleotides are TGTGCCAGTAGTACCGGTCCGGTGGATGGTTTGCGATCACCCCTCCACTTT.

In regard to this clonotype: The junction departs from germline at one end; a sequencing error may be responsible. This chain links TRBV10-3 with TRBJ1-2, with 9 bases lining up with TRBD1. Looked up from germline, CDR1 is ENHRY and CDR2 is SYGVKD. This CDR3 spans 16 amino acids. The CDR3, as DNA: TGTGCCATCAGTGGAACCGGGACAGGGCGGATCTATGGCCACACCTTC. This codes for CAISGTGTGRIYGHTF.

The chain links TRBV2 to TRBJ1-4; D gene ambiguous. V was cut by 2 bases and J by 12 bases, with 4 bases left in between. Germline CDR1 SNHLY, CDR2 FYNNEI. The CDR3 loop spans 10 amino acids. CDR3 amino acids: CASSELELFF. The DNA of the CDR3 is TGTGCCAGCAGTGAACTTGAACTGTTTTTT.